These 11 T cell receptor beta chains were all obtained from the same sample, sequenced in a study of T cells in Graves' hyperthyroidism and ophthalmopathy. Template material for amplifying TCR beta CDR3 regions consisted of RNA transcripts. TCR CDR3 regions were first amplified by RT-PCR with HTBI primers. TCRdb ran MiXCR on the multiplex PCR reads and lists one entry per CDR3 protein. The profile shows under 300,000 distinct CDR3 sequences, approximately 15% of them singletons. The sample was blood. These receptors all come from a woman aged 40 to 50 with Graves' hyperthyroidism that later progressed to Graves' ophthalmopathy.

There are a few counts of this clonotype. This chain uses TRBV7-8 with TRBJ2-2, with D unresolved. The germline gives CDR1 SGHVS, CDR2 FQNEAQ. The CDR3 is 15 residues long. The V end was cut by 6 bases, the J end by 7 bases, with 18 bases between. The CDR3 sequence is CASRKGSLSDGELFF. For the CDR3, the DNA is TGTGCCAGCAGAAAGGGCTCCCTATCGGACGGGGAGCTGTTTTTT. The full variable domain, its missing parts supplied by reference TRBV7-8 and TRBJ2-2, is GAGVSQSPRYKVAKRGQDVALRCDPISGHVSLFWYQQALGQGPEFLTYFQNEAQLDKSGLPSDRFFAERPEGSVSTLKIQRTQQEDSAVYLCASRKGSLSDGELFFGEGSRLTVL.

This clonotype was observed a few times. The chain recombines TRBV4-1 with TRBJ2-1; D might be TRBD1 or TRBD2, each matching 5 bases. The V and J ends lost 3 bases and 5 bases respectively, with 14 bases between them. In germline, CDR1 is MGHRA, CDR2 YSYEKL. The CDR3 is made up of 15 amino acids. The CDR3 DNA is TGCGCCAGCAGCCACCCCGTGAGAGGGGACAATGAGCAGTTCTTC. As protein: CASSHPVRGDNEQFF.

This clonotype was seen at least ten times. CDR3 bases: TGTGCCATCAGTGCGGAGGGCCTGAACACCGGGGAGCTGTTTTTT. This gives the protein CAISAEGLNTGELFF. This sequence joins TRBV10-3 and TRBJ2-2, with D possibly TRBD2 on 6 matching bases. CDR3 size: 15 residues. Trimming pared 4 bases from V and 1 base from J, leaving 10 bases between. CDR1 is ENHRY, CDR2 SYGVKD, per germline.

This clonotype showed up many times. The rearrangement uses TRBV15 and TRBJ2-5; 7 bases line up with TRBD2. CDR1 is LNHNV, CDR2 YYDKDF, per germline (reference sequence). The ends lost 0 bases at V and 4 bases at J; junction bases unmatched: 17. The CDR3 contains 19 residues. Here the CDR3 DNA reads TGTGCCACCAGCAGAGATCTCGCAGGGTCAACGGGAGGTGGAGAGACCCAGTACTTC. Protein product: CATSRDLAGSTGGGETQYF.

This clonotype was observed a handful of times. The chain is built from TRBV4-2 and TRBJ2-1; 8 nucleotides match TRBD2. The CDR3 extends over 13 amino acids. The J segment lost 7 bases and the V segment lost 7 bases, leaving 6 bases of the junction unmatched. Germline V gene sequence: CDR1 LGHNA, CDR2 YNFKEQ. The CDR3 nucleotides are TGTGCCAGCACCGCCGGGGGGGGGAATGAGCAGTTCTTC. As protein: CASTAGGGNEQFF.

This clonotype was observed at least ten times. The V gene is TRBV27, the J gene TRBJ1-1, with no clear D. In germline, CDR1 is MNHEY, CDR2 SMNVEV (reference sequence). V lost 2 bases to trimming and J lost 0 bases, with 10 bases between them. The CDR3 covers 15 residues. Written as DNA, the CDR3 is TGTGCCAGCAGTTTAGAAAGCAGAGTGAACACTGAAGCTTTCTTT. This translates into CASSLESRVNTEAFF.

By share of the sample, this clonotype is medium-sized. The rearrangement joins TRBV18 to TRBJ1-1, with no clear D. CDR1 and CDR2 from the germline V gene are KGHSH and LQKENI. The ends were cut back, 3 bases at V and 0 bases at J, with 2 bases in the middle. The CDR3 runs 12 residues. The CDR3 here is CASSPLNTEAFF. The CDR3, as DNA: TGTGCCAGCTCACCTCTGAACACTGAAGCTTTCTTT.

In its sample, this clonotype was seen many times. The J gene is TRBJ2-7, the V gene TRBV5-8; D is possibly TRBD1 (5 bases). V was shortened by 2 bases and J by 3 bases, with 15 bases between the two germline ends. Germline V lookup: CDR1 SGHTS, CDR2 YDEGEE. The CDR3 extends over 15 amino acids. This CDR3 reads CASSLYGTGLYEQYF. CDR3 sequence (DNA): TGTGCCAGCAGCTTATATGGAACAGGCCTCTACGAGCAGTACTTC.

The rearrangement joins TRBV15 to TRBJ2-7; D ambiguous. The CDR3 contains 14 residues. Trimming removed 1 base from V and 4 bases from J, with 11 bases in between. Germline loops: CDR1 LNHNV, CDR2 YYDKDF (reference sequence). The CDR3 loop reads CATSRGLWGYEQYF. DNA of the CDR3: TGTGCCACCAGCAGAGGCCTGTGGGGTTACGAGCAGTACTTC.

For this clonotype: A read error is likely, as this CDR3 ends without the conserved phenylalanine or tryptophan. The chain uses TRBV3-1 and TRBJ1-1; no firm D call. The length of the CDR3 is 13 residues. V gave up 6 bases and J gave up 2 bases, with 10 bases separating them. In germline, CDR1 is LGHDT, CDR2 YNNKEL (reference sequence). The CDR3 protein is CASRQHLNTEAFS. The CDR3 coding sequence is TGTGCCAGCAGGCAACATTTAAACACTGAAGCTTTCTCT.

This clonotype occurred many times. The V and J genes are TRBV7-3 and TRBJ2-6; D remains ambiguous. Germline CDR1 SGHTA, CDR2 FQGTGA. V gave up 5 bases and J gave up 2 bases, with 7 bases separating them. This CDR3 is built from 14 residues. CDR3 coding DNA: TGTGCCAGCAGCCCCCAGCCTGGGGCCAACGTCCTGACTTTC. This translates into CASSPQPGANVLTF.